The 10 T cell receptor beta chains below come from one sample, sequenced in a study of cytomegalovirus exposure and HLA in healthy donors. TCRdb's table, derived via immunoSEQ multiplex PCR, lists solely in-frame clones and lacks some. The data contain about 76,000 clones, roughly 94% of them seen just once; the ten biggest clones take up less than 2%. The sample comprised PBMCs. The source of these receptors is a woman between 18 and 29 years old in good health and CMV-seropositive.

The chain has TRBV29-1 and TRBJ2-7; D may be TRBD1 (5 bases). The germline CDR1 and CDR2 sequences are SQVTM and ANQGSEA. The CDR3 sequence is 13 residues long. V was pared by 4 bases and J by 4 bases, with 14 bases between. The CDR3 sequence: CSVGQGMKYEQYF. The CDR3 DNA is TGCAGCGTTGGGCAGGGAATGAAGTACGAGCAGTACTTC.

The chain combines TRBV4-2 with TRBJ1-3; D might be TRBD1 (6 bases). In germline, CDR1 is LGHNA, CDR2 YNFKEQ. CDR3 length: 16 residues. V lost 1 base to trimming and J lost 2 bases, with 12 bases between them. This CDR3 reads CASSQGLQGPGNTIYF. DNA of the CDR3: TGTGCCAGCAGCCAAGGTCTACAGGGACCTGGAAACACCATATATTTT.

The genes are TRBV10-3 and TRBJ1-1; D is ambiguous. CDR3 length: 14 residues. Germline V gene data show CDR1 as ENHRY and CDR2 as SYGVKD. V was shortened by 3 bases and J by 1 base, with 9 bases between the two germline ends. CDR3 loop: CAISDMTGNTEAFF. The CDR3 DNA sequence: TGTGCCATCAGTGATATGACGGGGAACACTGAAGCTTTCTTT.

This chain uses TRBV2 with TRBJ2-1; 12 bases map to TRBD2. The CDR3 loop spans 17 amino acids. Per germline, CDR1 SNHLY and CDR2 FYNNEI. Trimming cost V 7 bases and J 2 bases; bases outside gene matches: 9. The chain's CDR3 is CASIGTSGSRAYNEQFF. CDR3 sequence (DNA): TGTGCCAGCATCGGGACTAGCGGGTCAAGGGCCTACAATGAGCAGTTCTTC.

The gene calls are TRBV19 and TRBJ1-2, with 7 bases matching TRBD1. The CDR3 runs to 18 residues. Germline CDR1 is LNHDA and CDR2 is SQIVND (reference sequence). The junction had 17 bases not matched to a gene; V was cut back by 7 bases and J by 0 bases. The CDR3 loop reads CASTTARAGTEANYGYTF. The CDR3 nucleotides read TGTGCCAGTACCACCGCAAGAGCCGGGACAGAAGCTAACTATGGCTACACCTTC.

This rearrangement joins TRBV4-2 to TRBJ2-5; D may be TRBD2 (5 bases). V lost 3 bases and J lost 3, with 11 bases in between. The CDR3 loop spans 14 amino acids. From germline, CDR1 is LGHNA and CDR2 YNFKEQ. The chain's CDR3 is CASSQVSAKETQYF. CDR3 DNA: TGTGCCAGCAGCCAGGTTAGCGCGAAAGAGACCCAGTACTTC.

The chain is built from TRBV6-5 and TRBJ2-1; the D is unclear. The CDR3 is 14 residues long. V was pared by 7 bases and J by 5 bases, with 15 bases between. Per the germline V gene, CDR1 is MNHEY and CDR2 is SVGAGI. DNA of the CDR3: TGTGCCAGCACTAGGTCCAGCATGGACAATGAGCAGTTCTTC. It yields the protein CASTRSSMDNEQFF.

V and J are TRBV7-9 and TRBJ1-3; no clear D. Deletions cut 5 bases from V and 0 bases from J, with 17 bases between. Germline V gene lookup returns CDR1 SEHNR and CDR2 FQNEAQ (reference sequence). This CDR3 has 17 amino acids. This CDR3 is CASSNPHYQDSGNTIYF. The CDR3 DNA reads as TGTGCCAGCAGCAACCCCCATTACCAGGACTCTGGAAACACCATATATTTT. The full variable domain, rest sourced from reference TRBV7-9 and TRBJ1-3, is DTGVSQNPRHKITKRGQNVTFRCDPISEHNRLYWYRQTLGQGPEFLTYFQNEAQLEKSRLLSDRFSAERPKGSFSTLEIQRTEQGDSAMYLCASSNPHYQDSGNTIYFGEGSWLTVV.

In this sample, this clone turned up a few times. This chain joins TRBV6-6 and TRBJ1-1; 10 bases map to TRBD1. CDR1 and CDR2 from the germline V gene are MNHNY and SVGAGI (reference sequence). With V trimmed by 2 bases and J by 4 bases, 4 bases remained unmatched. The CDR3 length is 15 residues. In DNA form, the CDR3 reads TGTGCCAGCAGTTACACCGGGACAGGGGTCACTGAAGCTTTCTTT. It translates to CASSYTGTGVTEAFF.

V gene TRBV5-1 combines with J gene TRBJ2-1; 7 nucleotides match TRBD2. V trimming: 7 bases; J trimming: 9 bases; junction bases outside the gene matches: 13. The germline V gene encodes CDR1 SGHRS and CDR2 YFSETQ. The CDR3 length is 14 residues. CDR3 sequence: CASELERGLSEQFF. In DNA form, the CDR3 reads TGCGCCAGCGAACTCGAGCGGGGTCTTAGTGAGCAGTTCTTC.